Included here is one T cell receptor (beta chain) sequence, with context. Its antigen is as yet unknown. Germline values: CDR1 LNHDA, CDR2 SQIVND (reference sequence). V shed 3 bases, J shed 5 bases, and the junction held 19 bases outside the gene matches. This CDR3 region has 19 residues. The sample belongs to a study of graft-versus-host responses after intestinal transplantation. The overall study: Uniformly, recipients were administered anti-thymocyte globulin induction with subsequent tacrolimus and steroids for 2 to 3 years. Study conclusions and caveats: The authors found GvH clones in recipient marrow, some appearing first in ileum or blood.

The assay was immunoSEQ multiplex PCR, and TCRdb's table has in-frame clones only and misses some. The sample carries more than 65,000 clones, around 95% recorded once. This material consisted of unstimulated CD8+ T cells sorted from spleen or lymph node cells, taken before intestinal transplant. The chain employs TRBV19 and TRBJ1-1; 9 bases match TRBD1. The TCR sequence derives from a human donor who received an intestinal transplant. DNA for the CDR3: TGTGCCAGTAGTATTTCAGGTAGGGGACAGGGAATAGGGGGGACTGAAGCTTTCTTT. Residues: CASSISGRGQGIGGTEAFF.